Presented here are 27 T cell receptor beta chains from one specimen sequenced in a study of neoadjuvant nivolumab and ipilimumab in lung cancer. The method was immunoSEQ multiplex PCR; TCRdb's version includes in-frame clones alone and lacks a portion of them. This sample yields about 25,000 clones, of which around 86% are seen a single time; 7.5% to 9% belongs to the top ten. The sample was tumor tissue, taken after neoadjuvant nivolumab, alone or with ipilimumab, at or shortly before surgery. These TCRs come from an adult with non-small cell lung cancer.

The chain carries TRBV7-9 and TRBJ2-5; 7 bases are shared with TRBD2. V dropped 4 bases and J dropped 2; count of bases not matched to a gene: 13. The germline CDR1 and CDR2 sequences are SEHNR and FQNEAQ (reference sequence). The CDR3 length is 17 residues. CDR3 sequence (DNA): TGTGCCAGCAGCTCCGGAGTCTCGCTAGCGGTACAAGAGACCCAGTACTTC. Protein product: CASSSGVSLAVQETQYF.

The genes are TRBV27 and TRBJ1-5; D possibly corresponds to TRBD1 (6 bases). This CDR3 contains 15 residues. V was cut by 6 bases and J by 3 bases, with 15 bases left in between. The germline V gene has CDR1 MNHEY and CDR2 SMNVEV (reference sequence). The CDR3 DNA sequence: TGTGCCAGCAGACCCTTGGGGGGCTCCAATCAGCCCCAGCATTTT. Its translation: CASRPLGGSNQPQHF.

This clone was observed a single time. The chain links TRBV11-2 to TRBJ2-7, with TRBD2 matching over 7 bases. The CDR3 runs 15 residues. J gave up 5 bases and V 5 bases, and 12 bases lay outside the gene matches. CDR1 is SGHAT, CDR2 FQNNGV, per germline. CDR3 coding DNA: TGTGCCAGCAGCCGCCCTAGCGGATCCACCAACGAGCAGTACTTC. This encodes CASSRPSGSTNEQYF. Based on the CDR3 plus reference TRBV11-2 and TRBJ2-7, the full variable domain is EAGVAQSPRYKIIEKRQSVAFWCNPISGHATLYWYQQILGQGPKLLIQFQNNGVVDDSQLPKDRFSAERLKGVDSTLKIQPAKLEDSAVYLCASSRPSGSTNEQYFGPGTRLTVT.

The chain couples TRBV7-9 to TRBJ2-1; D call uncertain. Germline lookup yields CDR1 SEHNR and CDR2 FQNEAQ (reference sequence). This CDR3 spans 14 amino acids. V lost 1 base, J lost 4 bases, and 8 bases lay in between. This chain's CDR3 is CASSLVAVYNEQFF. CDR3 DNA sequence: TGTGCCAGCAGCTTAGTTGCAGTGTACAATGAGCAGTTCTTC.

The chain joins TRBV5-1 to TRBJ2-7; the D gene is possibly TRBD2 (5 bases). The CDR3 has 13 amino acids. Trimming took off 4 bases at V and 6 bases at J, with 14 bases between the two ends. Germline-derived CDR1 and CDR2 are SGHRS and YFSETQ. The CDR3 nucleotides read TGCGCCAGCAGCGCCCAACTAGAGGGCGAGCAGTACTTC. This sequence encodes CASSAQLEGEQYF.

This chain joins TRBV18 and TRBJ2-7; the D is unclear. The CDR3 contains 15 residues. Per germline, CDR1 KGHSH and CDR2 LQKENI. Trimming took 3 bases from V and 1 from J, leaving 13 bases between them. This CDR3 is CASSPNPMSSYEQYF. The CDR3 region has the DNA TGTGCCAGCTCACCGAACCCAATGTCATCCTACGAGCAGTACTTC. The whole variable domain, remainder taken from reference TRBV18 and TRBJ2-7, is NAGVMQNPRHLVRRRGQEARLRCSPMKGHSHVYWYRQLPEEGLKFMVYLQKENIIDESGMPKERFSAEFPKEGPSILRIQQVVRGDSAAYFCASSPNPMSSYEQYFGPGTRLTVT.

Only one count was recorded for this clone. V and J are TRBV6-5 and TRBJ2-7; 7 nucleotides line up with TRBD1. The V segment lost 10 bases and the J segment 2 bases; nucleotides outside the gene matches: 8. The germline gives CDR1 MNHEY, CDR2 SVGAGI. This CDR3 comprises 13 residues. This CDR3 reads CAIKRGPAYEQYF. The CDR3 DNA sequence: TGTGCCATCAAAAGGGGGCCTGCCTACGAGCAGTACTTC.

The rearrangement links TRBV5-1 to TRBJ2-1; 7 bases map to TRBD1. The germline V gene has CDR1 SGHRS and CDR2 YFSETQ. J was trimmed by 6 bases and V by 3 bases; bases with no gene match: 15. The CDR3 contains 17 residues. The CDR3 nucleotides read TGCGCCAGCAGCTCGCAACGAGGGGGCCCGGTGGGCAATGAGCAGTTCTTC. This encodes CASSSQRGGPVGNEQFF.

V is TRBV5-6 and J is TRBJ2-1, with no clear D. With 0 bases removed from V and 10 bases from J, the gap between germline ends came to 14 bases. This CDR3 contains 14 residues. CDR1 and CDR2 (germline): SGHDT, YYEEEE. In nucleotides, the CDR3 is TGTGCCAGCAGCTTGGAGGCAGTTAATAGAGAGCAGTTCTTC. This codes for CASSLEAVNREQFF.

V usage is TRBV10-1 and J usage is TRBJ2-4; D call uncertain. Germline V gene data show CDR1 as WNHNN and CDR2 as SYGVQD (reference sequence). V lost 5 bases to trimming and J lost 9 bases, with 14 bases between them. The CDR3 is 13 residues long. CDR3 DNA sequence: TGCGCCAGCAGTTTGGGCCAGGCAGGCATTCAGTACTTC. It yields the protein CASSLGQAGIQYF.

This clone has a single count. The CDR3 sequence: CASSSVGQALVEQYF. CDR3 DNA: TGTGCCAGCAGCTCCGTGGGACAGGCCTTGGTCGAGCAGTACTTC. The chain employs TRBV7-9 and TRBJ2-7; 8 nucleotides agree with TRBD1. The V gene end was trimmed by 4 bases and the J gene end by 6 bases; junction bases not matched to a gene: 11. The CDR3 length is 15 residues. From germline, CDR1 is SEHNR and CDR2 FQNEAQ (reference sequence). Full variable domain (rest looked up from reference TRBV7-9 and TRBJ2-7): DTGVSQNPRHKITKRGQNVTFRCDPISEHNRLYWYRQTLGQGPEFLTYFQNEAQLEKSRLLSDRFSAERPKGSFSTLEIQRTEQGDSAMYLCASSSVGQALVEQYFGPGTRLTVT.

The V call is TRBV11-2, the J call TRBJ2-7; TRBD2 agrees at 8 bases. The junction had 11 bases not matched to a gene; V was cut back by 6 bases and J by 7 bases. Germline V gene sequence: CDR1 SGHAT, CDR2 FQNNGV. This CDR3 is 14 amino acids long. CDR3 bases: TGTGCCAGCAGTGGTGTAGCGGGGTCGGGGGAGCAGTACTTC. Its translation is CASSGVAGSGEQYF. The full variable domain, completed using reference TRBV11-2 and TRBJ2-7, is EAGVAQSPRYKIIEKRQSVAFWCNPISGHATLYWYQQILGQGPKLLIQFQNNGVVDDSQLPKDRFSAERLKGVDSTLKIQPAKLEDSAVYLCASSGVAGSGEQYFGPGTRLTVT.

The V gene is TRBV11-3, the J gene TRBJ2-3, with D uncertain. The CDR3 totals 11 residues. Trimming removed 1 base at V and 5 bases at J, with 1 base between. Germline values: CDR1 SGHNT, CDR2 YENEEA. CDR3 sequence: CASSLGDTQYF. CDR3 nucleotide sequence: TGTGCCAGCAGCTTAGGAGATACGCAGTATTTT.

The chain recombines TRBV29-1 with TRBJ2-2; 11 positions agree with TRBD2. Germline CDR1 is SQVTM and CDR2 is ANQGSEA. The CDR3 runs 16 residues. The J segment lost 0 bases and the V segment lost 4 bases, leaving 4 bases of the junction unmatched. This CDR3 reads CSVAGTSGTNTGELFF. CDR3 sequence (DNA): TGCAGCGTTGCCGGGACTAGCGGTACGAACACCGGGGAGCTGTTTTTT.

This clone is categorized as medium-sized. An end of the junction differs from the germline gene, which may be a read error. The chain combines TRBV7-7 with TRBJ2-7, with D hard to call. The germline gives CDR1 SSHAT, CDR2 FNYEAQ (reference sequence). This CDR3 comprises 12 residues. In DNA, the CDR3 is TGTGCTAGCAGTTCGGACGGCTACGAGCAGTACTTC. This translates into CASSSDGYEQYF.

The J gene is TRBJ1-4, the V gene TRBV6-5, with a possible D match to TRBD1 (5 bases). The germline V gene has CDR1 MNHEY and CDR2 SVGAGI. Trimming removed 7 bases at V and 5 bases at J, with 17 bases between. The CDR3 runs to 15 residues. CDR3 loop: CASKGPGRNNEKLFF. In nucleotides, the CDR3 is TGTGCCAGCAAGGGACCGGGACGGAACAATGAAAAACTGTTTTTT.

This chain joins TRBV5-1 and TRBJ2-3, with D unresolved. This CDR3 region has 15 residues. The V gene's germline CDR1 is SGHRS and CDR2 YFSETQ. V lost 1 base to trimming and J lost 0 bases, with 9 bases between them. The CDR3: CASSLMAESTDTQYF. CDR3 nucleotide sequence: TGCGCCAGCAGCTTGATGGCGGAGAGCACAGATACGCAGTATTTT.

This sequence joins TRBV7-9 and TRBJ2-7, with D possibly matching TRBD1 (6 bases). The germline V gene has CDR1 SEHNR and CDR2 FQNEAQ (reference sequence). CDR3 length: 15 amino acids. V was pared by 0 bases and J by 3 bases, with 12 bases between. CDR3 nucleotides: TGTGCCAGCAGCTTAGCGGACAGTCCTGTCTACGAGCAGTACTTC. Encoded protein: CASSLADSPVYEQYF.

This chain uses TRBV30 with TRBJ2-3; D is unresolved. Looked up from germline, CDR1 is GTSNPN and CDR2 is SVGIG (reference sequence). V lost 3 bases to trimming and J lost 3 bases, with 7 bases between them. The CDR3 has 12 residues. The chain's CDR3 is CAWRIETDTQYF. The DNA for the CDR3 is TGTGCCTGGAGAATAGAGACAGATACGCAGTATTTT. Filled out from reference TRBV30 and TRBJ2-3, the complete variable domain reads SQTIHQWPATLVQPVGSPLSLECTVEGTSNPNLYWYRQAAGRGLQLLFYSVGIGQISSEVPQNLSASRPQDRQFILSSKKLLLSDSGFYLCAWRIETDTQYFGPGTRLTVL.

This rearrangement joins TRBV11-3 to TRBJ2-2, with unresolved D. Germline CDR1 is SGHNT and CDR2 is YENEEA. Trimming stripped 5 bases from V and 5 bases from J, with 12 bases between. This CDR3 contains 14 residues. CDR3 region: CASSPLSSTGELFF. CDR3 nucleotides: TGTGCCAGCAGCCCCCTCTCCAGTACCGGGGAGCTGTTTTTT. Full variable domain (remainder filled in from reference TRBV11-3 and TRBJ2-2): EAGVVQSPRYKIIEKKQPVAFWCNPISGHNTLYWYLQNLGQGPELLIRYENEEAVDDSQLPKDRFSAERLKGVDSTLKIQPAELGDSAVYLCASSPLSSTGELFFGEGSRLTVL.

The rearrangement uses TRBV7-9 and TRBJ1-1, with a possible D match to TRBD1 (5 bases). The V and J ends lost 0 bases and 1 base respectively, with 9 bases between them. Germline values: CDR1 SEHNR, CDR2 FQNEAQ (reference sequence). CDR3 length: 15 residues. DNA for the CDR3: TGTGCCAGCAGCTTAGCGCTCAGGGAGAACACTGAAGCTTTCTTT. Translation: CASSLALRENTEAFF.

The CDR3 region has the DNA TGTGCCAGTAGTAGGGCCAGCTCTGGAAACACCATATATTTT. Translated, it gives CASSRASSGNTIYF. The chain uses TRBV19 and TRBJ1-3, with no clear D. The CDR3 totals 14 residues. Trimming took 4 bases from V and 0 from J, leaving 7 bases between them. CDR1 is LNHDA and CDR2 is SQIVND in the germline V gene (reference sequence).

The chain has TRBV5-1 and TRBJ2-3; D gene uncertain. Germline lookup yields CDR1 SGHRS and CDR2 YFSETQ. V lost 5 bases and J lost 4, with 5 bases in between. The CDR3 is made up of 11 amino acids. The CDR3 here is CASRRADTQYF. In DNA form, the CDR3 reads TGCGCCAGCAGAAGGGCAGATACGCAGTATTTT.

In nucleotides, the CDR3 is TGTGCCAGCAGCTTAGCGCTGAGAGGGACTGAAGCTTTCTTT. It specifies CASSLALRGTEAFF. This rearrangement joins TRBV7-9 to TRBJ1-1; D gene ambiguous. Germline assignment: CDR1 SEHNR and CDR2 FQNEAQ (reference sequence). Trimming took off 0 bases at V and 5 bases at J, with 10 bases between the two ends. The length of the CDR3 is 14 residues.

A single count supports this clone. The CDR3: CSVSWTNGYTF. For the CDR3, the DNA is TGCAGCGTTTCCTGGACCAATGGCTACACCTTC. V and J are TRBV29-1 and TRBJ1-2; unclear D gene. This CDR3 is 11 amino acids long. Germline lookup yields CDR1 SQVTM and CDR2 ANQGSEA. Trimming removed 5 bases at V and 6 bases at J, with 10 bases between. The full variable domain, in which reference TRBV29-1 and TRBJ1-2 provide the parts outside the CDR3, is SAVISQKPSRDICQRGTSLTIQCQVDSQVTMMFWYRQQPGQSLTLIATANQGSEATYESGFVIDKFPISRPNLTFSTLTVSNMSPEDSSIYLCSVSWTNGYTFGSGTRLTVV.

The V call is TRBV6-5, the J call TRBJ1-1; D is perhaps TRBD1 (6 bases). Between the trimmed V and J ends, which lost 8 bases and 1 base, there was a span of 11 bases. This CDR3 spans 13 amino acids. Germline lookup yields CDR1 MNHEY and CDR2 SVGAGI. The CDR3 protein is CASSRQENTEAFF. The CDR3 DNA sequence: TGTGCCAGCTCCCGACAGGAGAACACTGAAGCTTTCTTT.

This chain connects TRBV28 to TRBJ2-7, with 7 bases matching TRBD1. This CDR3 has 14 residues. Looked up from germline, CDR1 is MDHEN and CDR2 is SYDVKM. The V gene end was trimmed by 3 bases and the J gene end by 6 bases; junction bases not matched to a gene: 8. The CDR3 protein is CASSLGQTGGEQYF. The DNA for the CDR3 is TGTGCCAGCAGTTTGGGACAGACCGGCGGCGAGCAGTACTTC.